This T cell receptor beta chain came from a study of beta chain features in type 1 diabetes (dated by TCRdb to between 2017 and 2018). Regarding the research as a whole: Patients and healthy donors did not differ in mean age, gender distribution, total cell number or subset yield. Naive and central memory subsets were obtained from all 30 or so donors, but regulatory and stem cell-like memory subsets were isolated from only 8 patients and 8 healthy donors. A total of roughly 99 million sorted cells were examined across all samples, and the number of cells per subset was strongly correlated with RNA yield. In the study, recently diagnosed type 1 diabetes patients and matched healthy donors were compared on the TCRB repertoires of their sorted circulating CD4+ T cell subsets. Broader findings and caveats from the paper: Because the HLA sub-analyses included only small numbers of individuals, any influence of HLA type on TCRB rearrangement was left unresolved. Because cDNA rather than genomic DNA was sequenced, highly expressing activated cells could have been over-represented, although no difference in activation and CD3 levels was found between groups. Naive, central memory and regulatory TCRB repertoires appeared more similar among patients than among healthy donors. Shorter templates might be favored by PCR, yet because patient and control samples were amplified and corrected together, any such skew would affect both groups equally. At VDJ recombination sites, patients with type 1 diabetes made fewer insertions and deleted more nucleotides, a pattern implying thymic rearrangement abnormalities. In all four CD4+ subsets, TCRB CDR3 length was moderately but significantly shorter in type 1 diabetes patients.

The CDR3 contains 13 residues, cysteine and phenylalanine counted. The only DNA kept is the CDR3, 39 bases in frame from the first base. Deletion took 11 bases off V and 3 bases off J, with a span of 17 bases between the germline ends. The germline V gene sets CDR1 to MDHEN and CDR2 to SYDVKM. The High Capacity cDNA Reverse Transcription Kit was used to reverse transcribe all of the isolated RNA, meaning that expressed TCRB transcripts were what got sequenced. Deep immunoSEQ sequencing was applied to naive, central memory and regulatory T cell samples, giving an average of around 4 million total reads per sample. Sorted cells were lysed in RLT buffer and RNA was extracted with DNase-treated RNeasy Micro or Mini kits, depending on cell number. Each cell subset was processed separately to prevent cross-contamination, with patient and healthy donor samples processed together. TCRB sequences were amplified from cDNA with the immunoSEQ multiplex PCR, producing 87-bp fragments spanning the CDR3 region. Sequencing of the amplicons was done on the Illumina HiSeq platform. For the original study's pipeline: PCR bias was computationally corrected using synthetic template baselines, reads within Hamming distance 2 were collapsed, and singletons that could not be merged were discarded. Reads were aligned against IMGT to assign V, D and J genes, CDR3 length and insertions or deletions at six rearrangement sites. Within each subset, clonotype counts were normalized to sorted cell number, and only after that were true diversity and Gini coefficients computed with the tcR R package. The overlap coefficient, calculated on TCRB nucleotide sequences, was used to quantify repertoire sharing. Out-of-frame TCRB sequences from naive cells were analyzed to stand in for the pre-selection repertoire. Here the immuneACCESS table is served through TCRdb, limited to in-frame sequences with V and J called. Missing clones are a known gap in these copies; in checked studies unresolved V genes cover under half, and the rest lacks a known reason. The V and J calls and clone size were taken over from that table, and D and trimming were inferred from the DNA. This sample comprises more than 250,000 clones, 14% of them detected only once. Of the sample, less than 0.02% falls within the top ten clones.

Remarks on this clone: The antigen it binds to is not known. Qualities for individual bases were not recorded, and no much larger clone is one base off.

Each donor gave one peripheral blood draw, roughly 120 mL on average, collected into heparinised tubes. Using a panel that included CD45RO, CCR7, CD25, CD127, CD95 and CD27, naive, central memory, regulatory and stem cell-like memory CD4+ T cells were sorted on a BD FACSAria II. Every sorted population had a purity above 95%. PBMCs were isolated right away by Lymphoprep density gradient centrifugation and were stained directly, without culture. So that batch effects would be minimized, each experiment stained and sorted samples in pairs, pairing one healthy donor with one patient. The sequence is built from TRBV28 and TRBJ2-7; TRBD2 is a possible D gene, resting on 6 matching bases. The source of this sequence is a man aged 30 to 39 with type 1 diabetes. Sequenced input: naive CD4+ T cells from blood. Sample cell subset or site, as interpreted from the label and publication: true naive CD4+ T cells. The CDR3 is CASSRGILYEQYF. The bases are TGTGCCTCCTCGCGGGGCATTCTCTACGAGCAGTACTTC.